This TCR beta chain is from a study of blood T cells in healthy people across ages. This clonotype was found a few times. Trimming cost V 7 bases and J 3 bases, with 16 bases left between them. The CDR3 totals 14 residues. Germline values: CDR1 MDHEN, CDR2 SYDVKM. The second PCR ran about 6 to 12 cycles with a sample-barcoded 5' primer and J-beta primers. One entry per CDR3 protein, called by TCRdb with MiXCR from the 5' RACE reads. The repertoire holds 1.5 million to 2 million distinct CDR3 sequences, about two fifths seen once, with more than 20% in the top ten. The source is a human donor in good health. The sequenced material came from blood. V and J are TRBV28 and TRBJ2-7; D remains ambiguous. The CDR3 DNA reads TGTGCCAGCATGGAACGGCGCCAGGTCTACGAGCAGTACTTC. It translates to CASMERRQVYEQYF.